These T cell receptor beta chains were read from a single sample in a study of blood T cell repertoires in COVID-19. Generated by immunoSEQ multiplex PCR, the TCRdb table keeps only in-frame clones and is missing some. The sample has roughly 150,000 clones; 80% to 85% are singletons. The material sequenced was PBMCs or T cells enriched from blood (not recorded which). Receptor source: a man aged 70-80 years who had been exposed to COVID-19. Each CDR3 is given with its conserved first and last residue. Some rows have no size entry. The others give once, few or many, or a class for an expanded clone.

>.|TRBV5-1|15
CASSPTDANTGELFF
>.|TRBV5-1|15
CASSLLQGLGYGYTF
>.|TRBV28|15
CASSLPRTPKGEQFF
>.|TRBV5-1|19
CASSPGLAGGLSYPDTQYF
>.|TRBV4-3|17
CASSQGPGQGFTGELFF
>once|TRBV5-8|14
CASTLVQGSYEQYF
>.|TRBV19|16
CASSLTRDNSGNTIYF
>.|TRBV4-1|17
CASSQDKGNRGVYEQYF
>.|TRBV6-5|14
CASRTGPINQPQHF
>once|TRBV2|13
CASSEVSTAEAFF
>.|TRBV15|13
CATSSSGLQPQHF
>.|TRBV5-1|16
CASSPEGLPGRAEAFF
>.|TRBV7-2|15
CASRQGGGNTDTQYF
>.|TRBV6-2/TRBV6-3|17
CASSTFPGQGGDYGYTF
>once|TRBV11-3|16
CASSSRGSTSGNTIYF
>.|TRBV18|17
CASSPLPPQRSTYEQYF
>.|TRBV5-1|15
CASSQQGDEYNEQFF
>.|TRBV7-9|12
CASSLDGYGYTF
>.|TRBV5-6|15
CASHRAGAIRDTQYF
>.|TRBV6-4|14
CASRDPTRGYGYTF
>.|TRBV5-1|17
CASSQASGGWRTDTQYF
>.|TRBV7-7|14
CASSPGLDGYEQYF
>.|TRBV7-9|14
CASSGGWSYYEQYF
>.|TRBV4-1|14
CASSLRQASYEQYF
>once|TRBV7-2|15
CASSPGGAQKKEQYF
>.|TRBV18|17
CASSPFSPGQGNEKLFF
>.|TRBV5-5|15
CASSPGTGGTGELFF
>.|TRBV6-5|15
CASSPAGQGSYEQYF
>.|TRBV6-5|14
CASSQAGGSTEAFF
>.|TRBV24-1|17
CATSGGTGASANYGYTF
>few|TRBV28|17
CASRHPRGGGTRETQYF
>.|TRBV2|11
CASGRQETQYF
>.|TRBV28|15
CASSPTRRRGNEQFF